This T cell receptor (beta chain) was documented in a study of blood T cells in healthy people across ages. Findings of the study overall: Significant beta diversity loss was already apparent by age roughly 44, declining roughly linearly.

With a J-beta primer mix and a sample-barcoded 5' primer, a second PCR ran roughly 6 to 11 cycles. MiXCR was run by TCRdb on the 5' RACE reads, yielding one entry per CDR3 protein. Here the sample spans about 1 million distinct CDR3 sequences, roughly 45% being singletons. Regarding this clonotype: Its target is not known. One end of the junction fails to match germline, which may point to a read error.

Germline V gives CDR1 SQVTM, CDR2 ANQGSEA. The CDR3 sequence is 12 residues long. J is TRBJ1-1 and V is TRBV29-1, with a tentative D call TRBD1 (6 bases). Sequencing input: blood. This receptor was obtained from a woman aged 55-75 years in good health. For the CDR3, the DNA is TGCAGCGTCACCACAGGGTTCACTGACGCTTTCTTT. Translating gives CSVTTGFTDAFF.